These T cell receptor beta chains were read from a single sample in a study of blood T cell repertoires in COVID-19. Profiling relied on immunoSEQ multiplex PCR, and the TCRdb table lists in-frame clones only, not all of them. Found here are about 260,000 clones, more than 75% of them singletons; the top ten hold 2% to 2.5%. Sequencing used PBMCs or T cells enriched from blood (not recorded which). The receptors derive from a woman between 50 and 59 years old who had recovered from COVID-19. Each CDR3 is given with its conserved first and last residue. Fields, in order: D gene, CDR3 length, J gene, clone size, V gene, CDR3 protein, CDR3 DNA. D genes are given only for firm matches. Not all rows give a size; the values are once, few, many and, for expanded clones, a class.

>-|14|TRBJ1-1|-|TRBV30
CAWSRLGVASEAFF
TGTGCCTGGAGTCGATTAGGGGTGGCCTCTGAAGCTTTCTTT
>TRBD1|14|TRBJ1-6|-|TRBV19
CASSRGQGNSPLHF
TGTGCCAGCAGCCGCGGACAGGGGAATTCACCCCTCCACTTT
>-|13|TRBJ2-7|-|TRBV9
CASSPGPSYEQYF
TGTGCCAGCAGCCCAGGGCCCTCCTACGAGCAGTACTTC
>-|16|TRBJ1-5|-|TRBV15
CATSSETQGTNQPQHF
TGTGCCACCAGCAGCGAAACGCAGGGTACCAATCAGCCCCAGCATTTT
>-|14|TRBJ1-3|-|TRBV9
CASSPRDSGNTIYF
TGTGCCAGCAGCCCGCGGGACTCTGGAAACACCATATATTTT
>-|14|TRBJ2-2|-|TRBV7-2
CASSFDKNTGELFF
TGTGCCAGCAGCTTCGACAAGAACACCGGGGAGCTGTTTTTT
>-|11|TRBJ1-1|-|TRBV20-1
CSAIFNTEAFF
TGCAGTGCTATATTCAACACTGAAGCTTTCTTT
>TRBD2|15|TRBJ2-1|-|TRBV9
CASSASGTRFNEQFF
TGTGCCAGCAGCGCCTCCGGGACTAGGTTCAATGAGCAGTTCTTC
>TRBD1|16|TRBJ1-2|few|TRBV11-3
CASSSPRDRANYGYTF
TGTGCCAGCAGCTCCCCCCGGGACAGGGCTAACTATGGCTACACCTTC
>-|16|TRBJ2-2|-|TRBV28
CASSLARARDTGELFF
TGTGCCAGCAGTTTAGCCAGGGCAAGGGACACCGGGGAGCTGTTTTTT
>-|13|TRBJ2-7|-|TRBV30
CAWSVRSPAEQYF
TGTGCCTGGAGTGTCCGGTCCCCCGCCGAGCAGTACTTC
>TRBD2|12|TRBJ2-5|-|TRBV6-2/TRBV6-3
CASSTGGETQYF
TGTGCCAGCAGCACGGGGGGGGAGACCCAGTACTTC
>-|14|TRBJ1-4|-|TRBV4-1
CASNTPAGNEKLFF
TGCGCCAGCAACACGCCCGCGGGTAATGAAAAACTGTTTTTT
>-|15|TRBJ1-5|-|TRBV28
CASSFYSGGNQPQHF
TGTGCCAGCAGTTTTTATTCGGGGGGCAATCAGCCCCAGCATTTT
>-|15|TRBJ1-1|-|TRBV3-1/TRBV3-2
CASSQVPGLVTEAFF
TGTGCCAGCAGCCAAGTACCGGGGTTGGTCACTGAAGCTTTCTTT
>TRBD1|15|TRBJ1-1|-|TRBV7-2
CASSLRRQGGTEAFF
TGTGCCAGCAGCTTAAGGAGACAGGGGGGGACTGAAGCTTTCTTT
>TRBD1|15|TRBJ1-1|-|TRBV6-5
CASSLGGTVNTEAFF
TGTGCCAGCAGTTTAGGTGGGACAGTGAACACTGAAGCTTTCTTT
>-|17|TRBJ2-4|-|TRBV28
CASSSYGPRGTKNIQYF
TGTGCCAGCAGTTCCTACGGACCAAGAGGGACCAAAAACATTCAGTACTTC
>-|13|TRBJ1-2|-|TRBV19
CASSIRAGAGYTF
TGTGCCAGTAGTATTCGGGCAGGGGCAGGCTACACCTTC
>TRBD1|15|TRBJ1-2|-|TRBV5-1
CASSKSDRENYGYTF
TGCGCCAGCAGCAAATCGGACAGGGAAAACTATGGCTACACCTTC
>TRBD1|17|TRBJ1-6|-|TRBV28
CASSLAPGTGYNSPLHF
TGTGCCAGCAGTTTAGCACCCGGGACAGGGTATAATTCACCCCTCCACTTT
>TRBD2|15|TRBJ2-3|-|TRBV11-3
CASSLGGTSTDTQYF
TGTGCCAGCAGCTTGGGGGGGACTAGCACAGATACGCAGTATTTT
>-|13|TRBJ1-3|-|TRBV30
CAWSPGFGNTIYF
TGTGCCTGGAGTCCGGGGTTTGGAAACACCATATATTTT
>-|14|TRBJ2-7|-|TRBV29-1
CSVEVGTLQGEQYF
TGCAGCGTTGAAGTCGGGACACTGCAGGGTGAGCAGTACTTC
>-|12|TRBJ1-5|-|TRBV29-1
CSVQDSNQPQHF
TGCAGCGTCCAGGATAGCAATCAGCCCCAGCATTTT
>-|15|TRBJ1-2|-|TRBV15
CATSRRVGNIYGYTF
TGTGCCACCAGCCGCCGGGTTGGAAATATTTATGGCTACACCTTC
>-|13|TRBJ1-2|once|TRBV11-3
CASSLGAGGGYTF
TGTGCCAGCAGCTTAGGGGCTGGGGGCGGCTACACCTTC
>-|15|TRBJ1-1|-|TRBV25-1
CASIDPTAGNTEAFF
TGTGCCAGCATCGACCCAACCGCAGGAAACACTGAAGCTTTCTTT
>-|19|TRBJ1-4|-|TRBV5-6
CASSFRGTGTRGTNEKLFF
TGTGCCAGCAGCTTTAGGGGCACAGGGACGAGGGGAACTAATGAAAAACTGTTTTTT
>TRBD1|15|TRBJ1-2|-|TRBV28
CASRGLGGAIDGYTF
TGTGCCAGCAGGGGGTTAGGGGGCGCGATTGATGGCTACACCTTC
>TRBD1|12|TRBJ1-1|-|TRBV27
CAIKTGGTEAFF
TGTGCCATAAAAACAGGGGGCACTGAAGCTTTCTTT
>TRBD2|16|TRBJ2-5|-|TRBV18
CASSHGTSEDQETQYF
TGTGCCAGCTCCCACGGGACTAGCGAAGACCAAGAGACCCAGTACTTC
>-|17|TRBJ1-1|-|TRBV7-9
CASSPLLTAGQNTEAFF
TGTGCCAGCAGCCCCCTCTTAACAGCCGGCCAAAACACTGAAGCTTTCTTT
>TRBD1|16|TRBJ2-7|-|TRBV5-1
CASSTTTGWGSYEQYF
TGCGCCAGCAGCACGACGACAGGGTGGGGCTCGTACGAGCAGTACTTC
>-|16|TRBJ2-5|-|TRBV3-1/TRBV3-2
CASSQGASTSSETQYF
TGTGCCAGCAGCCAGGGCGCTAGCACATCATCAGAGACCCAGTACTTC
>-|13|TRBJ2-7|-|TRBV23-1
CASSQPQSYEQYF
TGCGCCAGCAGTCAACCACAATCCTACGAGCAGTACTTC
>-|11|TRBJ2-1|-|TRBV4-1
CASRAGNEQFF
TGCGCCAGCAGGGCGGGCAATGAGCAGTTCTTC